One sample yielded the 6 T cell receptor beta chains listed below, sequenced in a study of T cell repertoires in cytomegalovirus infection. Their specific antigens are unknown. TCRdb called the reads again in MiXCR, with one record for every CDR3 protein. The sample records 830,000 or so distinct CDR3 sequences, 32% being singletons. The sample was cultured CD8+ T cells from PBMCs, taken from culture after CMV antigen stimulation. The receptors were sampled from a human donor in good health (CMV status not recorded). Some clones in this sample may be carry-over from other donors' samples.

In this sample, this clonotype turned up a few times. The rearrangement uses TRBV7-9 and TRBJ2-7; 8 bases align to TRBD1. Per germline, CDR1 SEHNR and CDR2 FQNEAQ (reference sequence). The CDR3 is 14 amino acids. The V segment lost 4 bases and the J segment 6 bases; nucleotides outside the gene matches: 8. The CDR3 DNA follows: TGTGCCAGCAGCTCCCCCGTGGACAGGGTCGAGCAGTACTTC. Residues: CASSSPVDRVEQYF.

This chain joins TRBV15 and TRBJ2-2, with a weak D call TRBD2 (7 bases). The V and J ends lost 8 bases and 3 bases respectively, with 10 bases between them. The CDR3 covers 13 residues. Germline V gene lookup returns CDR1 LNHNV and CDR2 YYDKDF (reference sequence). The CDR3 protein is CATGGADTGELFF. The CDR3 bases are TGTGCCACCGGGGGGGCCGACACCGGGGAGCTGTTTTTT.

CDR3 nucleotides: TGTGCCAGCAGTCAGCTAGACTCTGGAAACACCATATATTTT. This encodes CASSQLDSGNTIYF. The chain employs TRBV27 and TRBJ1-3; no clear D. Trimming took 5 bases from V and 0 from J, leaving 8 bases between them. The CDR3 is 14 residues long. In germline, CDR1 is MNHEY, CDR2 SMNVEV (reference sequence).

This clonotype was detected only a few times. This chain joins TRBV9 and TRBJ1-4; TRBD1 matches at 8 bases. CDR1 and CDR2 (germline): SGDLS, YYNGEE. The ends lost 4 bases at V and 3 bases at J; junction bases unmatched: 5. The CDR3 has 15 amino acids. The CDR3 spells CASSLEGQANEKLFF. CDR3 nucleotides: TGTGCCAGCAGCCTCGAGGGACAGGCTAATGAAAAACTGTTTTTT.

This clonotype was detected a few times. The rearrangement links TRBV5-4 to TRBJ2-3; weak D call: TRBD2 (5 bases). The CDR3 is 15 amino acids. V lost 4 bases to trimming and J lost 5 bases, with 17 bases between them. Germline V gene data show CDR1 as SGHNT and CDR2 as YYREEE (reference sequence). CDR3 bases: TGTGCCAGCAGCCCCGGGGTCCGACCTCAAGATACGCAGTATTTT. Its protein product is CASSPGVRPQDTQYF.

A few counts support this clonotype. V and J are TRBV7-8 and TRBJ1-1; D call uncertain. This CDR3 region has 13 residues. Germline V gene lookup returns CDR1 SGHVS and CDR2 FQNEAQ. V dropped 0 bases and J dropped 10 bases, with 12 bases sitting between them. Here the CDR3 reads CASSLARGKRAFF. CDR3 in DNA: TGTGCCAGCAGCTTAGCGCGTGGGAAACGAGCTTTCTTT.